This passage covers 29 T cell receptor beta chains from one sample sequenced in a study of T cell changes during pregnancy in multiple sclerosis. Method: immunoSEQ multiplex PCR; TCRdb's copy keeps in-frame clones and lacks some. The sample has over 60,000 clones; 89% are singletons. Sequencing used peripheral blood, obtained in the first trimester of pregnancy. Every receptor here comes from a female donor with multiple sclerosis, enrolled in a pregnancy study.

This clone was observed a single time. V and J are TRBV13 and TRBJ1-2, with D hard to call. Germline lookup yields CDR1 PRHDT and CDR2 FYEKMQ (reference sequence). V was cut by 3 bases and J by 1 base, with 15 bases left in between. This CDR3 spans 16 amino acids. The CDR3 loop reads CASSFNIPEDNYGYTF. The CDR3 DNA sequence: TGTGCCAGCAGCTTTAACATTCCCGAGGATAACTATGGCTACACCTTC.

The V gene is TRBV5-1, the J gene TRBJ2-6, with no clear D. Trimming cost V 0 bases and J 4 bases, with 2 bases left between them. The CDR3 spans 13 residues. The germline CDR1 and CDR2 sequences are SGHRS and YFSETQ. CDR3 residues: CASSLAGANVLTF. As DNA, the CDR3 is TGCGCCAGCAGCTTGGCAGGGGCCAACGTCCTGACTTTC.

J is TRBJ1-6 and V is TRBV4-3; D ambiguous. The V end was cut by 0 bases, the J end by 7 bases, with 4 bases between. Germline V gene data show CDR1 as LGHNA and CDR2 as YSLEER. The CDR3 totals 13 residues. The CDR3: CASSQESNSPLHF. CDR3 bases: TGCGCCAGCAGCCAAGAGAGCAATTCACCCCTCCACTTT.

The CDR3 DNA reads TGTGCCAGCAGCTTCTCAGGGGGCGCGGGGAACGAGCAGTACTTC. It encodes CASSFSGGAGNEQYF. This chain uses TRBV7-9 with TRBJ2-7; 8 bases are shared with TRBD1. Trimming took 3 bases from V and 5 from J; bases not matched to a gene: 9. This CDR3 spans 15 amino acids. CDR1 is SEHNR, CDR2 FQNEAQ, per germline (reference sequence).

The V call is TRBV7-6, the J call TRBJ1-3, with 8 bases fitting TRBD1. V dropped 5 bases and J dropped 3; count of bases not matched to a gene: 0. CDR3 length: 13 amino acids. Per the germline V gene, CDR1 is SGHVS and CDR2 is FNYEAQ. In nucleotides, the CDR3 is TGTGCCAGCAGCGGACAGGGTGGAAACACCATATATTTT. Its protein product is CASSGQGGNTIYF.

The chain employs TRBV10-3 and TRBJ1-6; D ambiguous. The V and J ends lost 6 bases and 7 bases respectively, with 10 bases between them. Germline V gives CDR1 ENHRY, CDR2 SYGVKD. This CDR3 is built from 13 residues. CDR3 DNA sequence: TGTGCCATCAGGGGCGGGGTAAATTCACCCCTCCACTTT. Protein: CAIRGGVNSPLHF.

J is TRBJ2-5 and V is TRBV15, with 9 nucleotides matching TRBD1. This CDR3 has 15 amino acids. Germline V gives CDR1 LNHNV, CDR2 YYDKDF (reference sequence). The junction had 12 bases not matched to a gene; V was cut back by 8 bases and J by 5 bases. The CDR3 DNA follows: TGTGCCACCGCCCCTATGACAGGGGGTATCGAGACCCAGTACTTC. This translates into CATAPMTGGIETQYF.

The rearrangement links TRBV5-1 to TRBJ2-3; no clear D. In germline, CDR1 is SGHRS, CDR2 YFSETQ. The V end was cut by 4 bases, the J end by 2 bases, with 5 bases between. This CDR3 has 12 amino acids. CDR3 residues: CASSPNTDTQYF. The CDR3 nucleotides read TGCGCCAGCAGCCCCAACACAGATACGCAGTATTTT.

This chain uses TRBV19 with TRBJ2-1, with TRBD2 matching over 9 bases. The junction had 11 bases not matched to a gene; V was cut back by 5 bases and J by 9 bases. CDR1 LNHDA and CDR2 SQIVND come from the germline V gene (reference sequence). The CDR3 covers 15 residues. In nucleotides, the CDR3 is TGTGCCAGTAGTCCTATAGCGGGAGACGTTGGTGAGCAGTTCTTC. It is translated as CASSPIAGDVGEQFF.

This clone was seen only once. The chain is built from TRBV5-1 and TRBJ2-7, with D possibly being TRBD1 (6 bases). Trimming shortened V by 1 base and J by 2 bases, and 13 bases separated the two germline ends. The CDR3 has 15 amino acids. CDR1 is SGHRS, CDR2 YFSETQ, per germline. CDR3 nucleotide sequence: TGCGCCAGCAGCTTGCGGGCAGGGGAGCCCTACGAGCAGTACTTC. Translated: CASSLRAGEPYEQYF. The entire variable domain, with the rest obtained from reference TRBV5-1 and TRBJ2-7, is as follows: KAGVTQTPRYLIKTRGQQVTLSCSPISGHRSVSWYQQTPGQGLQFLFEYFSETQRNKGNFPGRFSGRQFSNSRSEMNVSTLELGDSALYLCASSLRAGEPYEQYFGPGTRLTVT.

Ten or more counts support this clone. The chain recombines TRBV19 with TRBJ2-4; TRBD1 matches 9 bases. Germline CDR1 and CDR2: LNHDA and SQIVND (reference sequence). Losses at the gene ends were 6 bases for V and 4 bases for J; bases not matched to a gene: 7. This CDR3 has 15 residues. The CDR3 is CASSTTGTGKNIQYF. The CDR3 region has the DNA TGTGCCAGTAGCACAACCGGGACAGGGAAAAACATTCAGTACTTC.

This chain links TRBV19 with TRBJ1-1; a possible D gene is TRBD1 (6 bases). V lost 6 bases, J lost 6 bases, and 17 bases lay in between. Germline CDR1 LNHDA, CDR2 SQIVND (reference sequence). This CDR3 has 14 amino acids. This CDR3 is CASSAIQQGAEAFF. CDR3 coding DNA: TGTGCCAGTAGCGCTATCCAACAGGGTGCTGAAGCTTTCTTT.

The CDR3 coding sequence is TGTGCCAGTACCCGACAGCTTAATTCACCCCTCCACTTT. Its protein product is CASTRQLNSPLHF. The rearrangement joins TRBV19 to TRBJ1-6, with a weak D call TRBD1 (5 bases). Germline CDR1 is LNHDA and CDR2 is SQIVND (reference sequence). V lost 7 bases and J lost 6, with 10 bases in between. The CDR3 has 13 residues.

The chain is built from TRBV6-1 and TRBJ1-5; D gene unclear. The V gene's germline CDR1 is MNHNS and CDR2 SASEGT. This CDR3 has 16 amino acids. The V gene lost 0 bases and the J gene lost 1 base, with 10 bases spanning the gap. The CDR3 loop is CASSEASGKSNQPQHF. The CDR3 nucleotides read TGTGCCAGCAGTGAAGCTTCGGGGAAAAGCAATCAGCCCCAGCATTTT.

The chain links TRBV10-2 to TRBJ1-3; D is uncertain. Per the germline V gene, CDR1 is WSHSY and CDR2 is SAAADI. Trimming left V 6 bases short and J 5 bases short, with 14 bases between. The CDR3 is made up of 14 amino acids. Here the CDR3 DNA reads TGCGCCAGCAGAGCGGATGCGGCTAGAAACACCATATATTTT. Translated: CASRADAARNTIYF.

This rearrangement joins TRBV4-3 to TRBJ1-1; D not certain. Germline V gives CDR1 LGHNA, CDR2 YSLEER. Deletions cut 1 base from V and 5 bases from J, with 20 bases between. The CDR3 extends over 17 amino acids. This CDR3 is CASSQGSQSLGGTEAFF. Here the CDR3 DNA reads TGCGCCAGCAGCCAAGGATCCCAGAGTCTGGGCGGGACTGAAGCTTTCTTT.

This clone was counted once. The J gene is TRBJ1-2, the V gene TRBV7-2; 7 bases agree with TRBD1. The CDR3 length is 16 residues. With 1 base clipped from V and 7 bases from J, the junction kept 12 bases outside the gene matches. Germline V gives CDR1 SGHTA, CDR2 FQGNSA. CDR3 residues: CASSLESSDRRVGYTF. The CDR3 nucleotides are TGTGCCAGCAGCTTAGAGTCATCGGACAGGCGGGTTGGCTACACCTTC.

V and J are TRBV4-1 and TRBJ2-3; perhaps TRBD2 as D (5 bases). CDR3 length equals 16 residues. The germline gives CDR1 MGHRA, CDR2 YSYEKL. Trimming cost V 0 bases and J 2 bases, with 12 bases left between them. As DNA, the CDR3 is TGCGCCAGCAGCCAAGAATTGAGGGCTCCCACAGATACGCAGTATTTT. Translated: CASSQELRAPTDTQYF.

The V call is TRBV19, the J call TRBJ2-1; a possible D gene is TRBD2 (5 bases). V was trimmed by 10 bases and J by 3 bases, leaving 10 bases between them. Germline V gives CDR1 LNHDA, CDR2 SQIVND (reference sequence). The CDR3 loop spans 12 amino acids. CDR3 in DNA: TGTGCCACCCAAGAGGGCTACAATGAGCAGTTCTTC. It codes for CATQEGYNEQFF.

The chain recombines TRBV6-5 with TRBJ1-2; TRBD1 aligns across 8 bases. Looked up from germline, CDR1 is MNHEY and CDR2 is SVGAGI. V shed 2 bases and J 0 bases; nucleotides not matched to a gene: 5. The CDR3 contains 16 residues. This CDR3 is CASSYAGQGTNYGYTF. The CDR3 DNA is TGTGCCAGCAGTTACGCAGGACAGGGTACTAACTATGGCTACACCTTC.

The chain recombines TRBV29-1 with TRBJ2-1; D is perhaps TRBD1 (5 bases). Germline V gives CDR1 SQVTM, CDR2 ANQGSEA. V was shortened by 6 bases and J by 1 base, with 13 bases between the two germline ends. This CDR3 is built from 14 residues. CDR3 loop: CSVQGDQSYNEQFF. CDR3 DNA: TGCAGCGTCCAAGGGGATCAGTCCTACAATGAGCAGTTCTTC.

The rearrangement links TRBV4-2 to TRBJ1-1; D unclear. Germline V gene lookup returns CDR1 LGHNA and CDR2 YNFKEQ. This CDR3 spans 14 amino acids. V was trimmed by 4 bases and J by 3 bases, leaving 12 bases between them. CDR3 amino acids: CASSLKHMDTEAFF. CDR3 in DNA: TGTGCCAGCAGCCTCAAACACATGGACACTGAAGCTTTCTTT.

The chain combines TRBV7-7 with TRBJ2-1; 8 bases are a match to TRBD2. This CDR3 is built from 14 residues. The V gene end was trimmed by 5 bases and the J gene end by 9 bases; junction bases not matched to a gene: 9. CDR1 and CDR2 (germline): SSHAT, FNYEAQ (reference sequence). In nucleotides, the CDR3 is TGTGCCAGCAGCCCGGGACTAGGGAGGATTGAGCAGTTCTTC. Residues: CASSPGLGRIEQFF.

The gene calls are TRBV19 and TRBJ2-6; perhaps TRBD1 as D (5 bases). V lost 7 bases and J lost 0, with 16 bases in between. Germline V CDR1 and CDR2: LNHDA, SQIVND (reference sequence). The CDR3 runs to 17 residues. CDR3 in amino acids: CASTPFADSSGANVLTF. The CDR3 region has the DNA TGTGCCAGTACCCCGTTCGCTGACAGCTCTGGGGCCAACGTCCTGACTTTC.

This sequence joins TRBV28 and TRBJ2-3; a weak D match, TRBD1 (5 bases). V lost 6 bases, J lost 2 bases, and 9 bases lay in between. This CDR3 is built from 13 residues. The germline V gene has CDR1 MDHEN and CDR2 SYDVKM. The CDR3 nucleotides are TGTGCCAGCAGCAGGGCAGACACAGATACGCAGTATTTT. Translating gives CASSRADTDTQYF.

This CDR3 reads CASSSLGTQRTEAFF. The CDR3 coding sequence is TGCGCCAGCAGCTCCCTAGGGACTCAGAGGACTGAAGCTTTCTTT. The chain joins TRBV5-1 to TRBJ1-1, with D possibly being TRBD1 (5 bases). There are 15 residues in the CDR3. The V and J ends lost 3 bases and 5 bases respectively, with 17 bases between them. Germline V gene sequence: CDR1 SGHRS, CDR2 YFSETQ. The full variable domain, completed using reference TRBV5-1 and TRBJ1-1, is KAGVTQTPRYLIKTRGQQVTLSCSPISGHRSVSWYQQTPGQGLQFLFEYFSETQRNKGNFPGRFSGRQFSNSRSEMNVSTLELGDSALYLCASSSLGTQRTEAFFGQGTRLTVV.

The J gene is TRBJ2-7, the V gene TRBV19, with 9 nucleotides matching TRBD1. The CDR3 runs to 16 residues. Germline loops: CDR1 LNHDA, CDR2 SQIVND (reference sequence). The ends lost 5 bases at V and 3 bases at J; junction bases unmatched: 11. The CDR3 region has the DNA TGTGCCAGTAGTGCCTCTTGGACAGGGGCAGTCTACGAGCAGTACTTC. Residues: CASSASWTGAVYEQYF.

The chain carries TRBV6-1 and TRBJ2-7, with TRBD2 matching over 8 bases. Germline CDR1 MNHNS, CDR2 SASEGT. V lost 5 bases to trimming and J lost 0 bases; unmatched junction nucleotides: 6. The CDR3 contains 15 residues. The CDR3 DNA reads TGTGCCAGCAGTCAGACTAGCGTCAGCTCCTACGAGCAGTACTTC. Translating gives CASSQTSVSSYEQYF.

The chain links TRBV18 to TRBJ1-5; D gene uncertain. V dropped 6 bases and J dropped 11 bases, with 11 bases sitting between them. The CDR3 runs 11 residues. CDR1 KGHSH and CDR2 LQKENI come from the germline V gene. Written as DNA, the CDR3 is TGTGCCAGCTCCATCGGGAAGGCCCAGCATTTT. As protein: CASSIGKAQHF. Full variable domain (rest looked up from reference TRBV18 and TRBJ1-5): NAGVMQNPRHLVRRRGQEARLRCSPMKGHSHVYWYRQLPEEGLKFMVYLQKENIIDESGMPKERFSAEFPKEGPSILRIQQVVRGDSAAYFCASSIGKAQHFGDGTRLSIL.